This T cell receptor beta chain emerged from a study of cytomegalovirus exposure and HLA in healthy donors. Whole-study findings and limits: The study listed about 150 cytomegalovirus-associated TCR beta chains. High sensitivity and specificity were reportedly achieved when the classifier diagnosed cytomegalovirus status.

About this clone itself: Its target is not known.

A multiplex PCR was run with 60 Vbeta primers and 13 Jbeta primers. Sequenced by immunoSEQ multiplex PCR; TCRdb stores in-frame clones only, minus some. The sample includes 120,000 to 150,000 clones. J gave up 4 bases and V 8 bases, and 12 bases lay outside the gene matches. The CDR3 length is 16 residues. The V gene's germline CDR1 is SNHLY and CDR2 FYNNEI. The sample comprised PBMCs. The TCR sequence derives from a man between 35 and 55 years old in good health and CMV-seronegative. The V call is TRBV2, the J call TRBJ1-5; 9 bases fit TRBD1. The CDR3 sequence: CASVRDRAAGNQPQHF. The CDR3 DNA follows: TGTGCCAGCGTCAGGGACAGGGCGGCGGGGAATCAGCCCCAGCATTTT.